This T cell receptor beta chain was retrieved from a study of shared clonotypes between healthy human individuals. Study as a whole: Contributing individuals were a couple of females and a few males aged 18 to 49. Findings of the study overall: The rarefaction results pointed to incomplete sorted-subset sequencing despite large depth.

This clone was found once. The antigen remains unidentified. The sorted-subset replicate PCRs were given about 200 ng DNA, which is approximately 30,000 T cell genomes. Sequencing was performed with immunoSEQ multiplex PCR; in TCRdb, only in-frame clones are kept and a portion is missing. The top ten hold approximately 0.44% of the sample, which has over a million clones, 95% to 99% seen once. CD45RA-negative memory and CD45RA+ naive subsets were split from the CD4+ cells. Germline loops: CDR1 SGHRS, CDR2 YFSETQ. V dropped 6 bases and J dropped 10 bases, with 20 bases sitting between them. The CDR3 is made up of 13 amino acids.

This sequence originates from a man aged 25-45 years in good health. The sample consisted of naive CD4+ T cells sorted from blood. Subset specified: CD45RA+ positively selected. The V gene is TRBV5-1, the J gene TRBJ2-7; possibly TRBD1 or TRBD2 for D (6 bases each). For the CDR3, the DNA is TGCGCCAGCACCATCGACGGGGGCCCTACTCAGTACTTC. It codes for CASTIDGGPTQYF.